The 31 T cell receptor beta chains presented below share a single source sample, sequenced in a study of neoadjuvant anti-PD-1 for oral cavity cancer. This sample's time point: after neoadjuvant nivolumab, at surgical resection. The protocol was immunoSEQ multiplex PCR, while the TCRdb copy is restricted to in-frame clones and leaves out a portion. The profile shows about 14,000 clones, nearly 70% of them singletons. Sequenced here: PBMCs, sampled after nivolumab (anti-PD-1) treatment. These receptors were taken from a person aged 40 to 85 with oral cavity squamous cell carcinoma.

The V gene is TRBV18, the J gene TRBJ2-7, with D perhaps TRBD2 (5 bases). V lost 0 bases, J lost 0 bases, and 6 bases lay in between. Germline loops: CDR1 KGHSH, CDR2 LQKENI. The CDR3 covers 14 residues. CDR3 in DNA: TGTGCCAGCTCACCACCCGGGAACTCCTACGAGCAGTACTTC. As protein: CASSPPGNSYEQYF.

The chain combines TRBV30 with TRBJ2-5; D is ambiguous. Trimming cost V 2 bases and J 4 bases, with 5 bases left between them. The CDR3 runs to 11 residues. The germline V gene encodes CDR1 GTSNPN and CDR2 SVGIG (reference sequence). The CDR3 bases are TGTGCCTGGAGTTACTCAGAGACCCAGTACTTC. Translated, it gives CAWSYSETQYF.

V and J are TRBV7-8 and TRBJ2-5, with 7 bases lining up with TRBD1. CDR3 length: 15 residues. The J segment lost 1 base and the V segment lost 6 bases, leaving 8 bases of the junction unmatched. Germline V CDR1 and CDR2: SGHVS, FQNEAQ. This chain's CDR3 is CASSRTDRVQETQYF. The CDR3 region has the DNA TGTGCCAGCAGTCGTACCGACAGGGTCCAAGAGACCCAGTACTTC.

V gene TRBV7-3 combines with J gene TRBJ2-2, with TRBD1 matching over 11 bases. V lost 5 bases and J lost 7; bases outside the gene matches: 6. CDR3 length: 15 residues. Germline assignment: CDR1 SGHTA and CDR2 FQGTGA. Here the CDR3 DNA reads TGTGCCAGCAGCCGGACAGGGGGCAGGGGCGGGGAGCTGTTTTTT. It codes for CASSRTGGRGGELFF.

The CDR3 region is CASSVGGTRSTDTQYF. In DNA, the CDR3 is TGTGCCAGCAGCGTAGGAGGGACACGAAGCACAGATACGCAGTATTTT. The V call is TRBV9, the J call TRBJ2-3, with a weak D call TRBD1 (6 bases). V lost 0 bases and J lost 0, with 11 bases in between. Germline values: CDR1 SGDLS, CDR2 YYNGEE. The CDR3 is made up of 16 amino acids.

The chain uses TRBV11-2 and TRBJ2-2; 7 bases map to TRBD2. Germline V CDR1 and CDR2: SGHAT, FQNNGV. The CDR3 is 15 residues long. V was clipped by 5 bases and J by 0 bases; unmatched bases: 3. The CDR3 DNA follows: TGTGCCAGCAGCCATGGACTAGCGAACACCGGGGAGCTGTTTTTT. Protein sequence: CASSHGLANTGELFF.

CDR3 nucleotide sequence: TGCAGCGTTGATCGGACAGGGCATGGCTACACCTTC. It is translated as CSVDRTGHGYTF. This chain uses TRBV29-1 with TRBJ1-2; 8 bases are shared with TRBD1. This CDR3 spans 12 amino acids. After removal of 3 bases from V and 6 bases from J, the junction contained 3 bases not matched to a gene. Germline-derived CDR1 and CDR2 are SQVTM and ANQGSEA.

The CDR3 region is CASSRTGFSTDTQYF. The CDR3 region has the DNA TGTGCCAGCAGCCGAACCGGGTTTAGCACAGATACGCAGTATTTT. V usage is TRBV6-5 and J usage is TRBJ2-3; no reliable D call. The germline CDR1 and CDR2 sequences are MNHEY and SVGAGI. Trimming left V 6 bases short and J 0 bases short, with 13 bases between. The CDR3 is made up of 15 amino acids.

The chain is built from TRBV10-3 and TRBJ2-2; 7 bases match TRBD2. The V and J ends lost 10 bases and 1 base, in that order; junction bases with no gene match: 6. The CDR3 covers 14 residues. Germline CDR1 is ENHRY and CDR2 is SYGVKD. The CDR3 spells CATRPSGNTGELFF. CDR3 DNA: TGTGCCACTAGGCCTAGCGGGAACACCGGGGAGCTGTTTTTT.

The gene calls are TRBV7-3 and TRBJ2-3; possibly TRBD1 or TRBD2 for D (6 bases each). This CDR3 is built from 17 residues. V was trimmed by 5 bases and J by 4 bases, leaving 22 bases between them. CDR1 and CDR2 from the germline V gene are SGHTA and FQGTGA. CDR3 residues: CASSPGGGAGTSDTQYF. Here the CDR3 DNA reads TGTGCCAGCAGCCCCGGAGGGGGTGCGGGAACCTCAGATACGCAGTATTTT.

This chain joins TRBV4-1 and TRBJ1-5; D gene uncertain. Germline CDR1 MGHRA, CDR2 YSYEKL. The CDR3 consists of 14 residues. Trimming left V 0 bases short and J 1 base short, with 4 bases between. For the CDR3, the DNA is TGCGCCAGCAGCCAAGAGGGCAGCAATCAGCCCCAGCATTTT. This translates into CASSQEGSNQPQHF.

The V gene is TRBV30, the J gene TRBJ2-2; D not certain. The length of the CDR3 is 11 residues. Germline CDR1 GTSNPN, CDR2 SVGIG (reference sequence). V lost 4 bases and J 5 bases, leaving 5 bases between the germline ends. The CDR3 spells CAWTRTGELFF. For the CDR3, the DNA is TGTGCCTGGACAAGGACCGGGGAGCTGTTTTTT.

This clone has just a few counts. This chain joins TRBV29-1 and TRBJ1-5, with D unclear. CDR3 length: 12 residues. Trimming removed 5 bases at V and 4 bases at J, with 9 bases between. Germline V gene lookup returns CDR1 SQVTM and CDR2 ANQGSEA. The CDR3 nucleotides are TGCAGCGTTCAGTTACCAAATCAGCCCCAGCATTTT. This encodes CSVQLPNQPQHF.

This chain connects TRBV2 to TRBJ2-3; D is unresolved. V was trimmed by 8 bases and J by 0 bases, leaving 6 bases between them. Germline V gene data show CDR1 as SNHLY and CDR2 as FYNNEI. The CDR3 extends over 12 amino acids. The CDR3 reads CASCVSTDTQYF. The CDR3 region has the DNA TGTGCCAGCTGCGTCAGCACAGATACGCAGTATTTT.

The chain is built from TRBV25-1 and TRBJ1-3; 9 bases align to TRBD1. The germline V gene encodes CDR1 MGHDK and CDR2 SYGVNS. The CDR3 extends over 17 amino acids. The J segment lost 1 base and the V segment lost 4 bases, leaving 8 bases of the junction unmatched. CDR3 in amino acids: CASSAPPGQGSGNTIYF. The CDR3 region has the DNA TGTGCCAGCAGTGCGCCTCCGGGACAGGGTTCTGGAAACACCATATATTTT.

The gene calls are TRBV18 and TRBJ1-5; possibly TRBD1 for D (6 bases). V lost 6 bases and J lost 7, with 19 bases in between. The CDR3 extends over 15 amino acids. From germline, CDR1 is KGHSH and CDR2 LQKENI. The DNA for the CDR3 is TGTGCCAGCTCCAAAGACAGGATGAACTTCCAGCCCCAGCATTTT. Its translation is CASSKDRMNFQPQHF.

This clone has only one observation. The DNA of the CDR3 is TGTGCCAGCAGTTGGACGGGAGGCACCTACGAGCAGTACTTC. Translating it yields CASSWTGGTYEQYF. This chain links TRBV6-5 with TRBJ2-7; 7 nucleotides line up with TRBD2. V shed 4 bases, J shed 2 bases, and the junction held 5 bases outside the gene matches. The CDR3 totals 14 residues. Germline CDR1 is MNHEY and CDR2 is SVGAGI.

Only a few counts were recorded for this clone. The chain recombines TRBV10-2 with TRBJ1-1, with D uncertain. V lost 3 bases to trimming and J lost 0 bases, with 5 bases between them. CDR1 is WSHSY, CDR2 SAAADI, per germline. CDR3 length: 13 residues. This CDR3 is CASSEPLNTEAFF. The CDR3 nucleotides are TGCGCCAGCAGTGAACCCCTGAACACTGAAGCTTTCTTT.

The CDR3 loop reads CASSRTGEGNTIYF. CDR3 nucleotides: TGTGCCAGCAGCAGGACAGGGGAGGGAAACACCATATATTTT. The chain joins TRBV6-5 to TRBJ1-3, with 9 bases lining up with TRBD1. There are 14 residues in the CDR3. V was clipped by 6 bases and J by 4 bases; unmatched bases: 4. The germline V gene encodes CDR1 MNHEY and CDR2 SVGAGI.

This chain links TRBV10-3 with TRBJ1-1, with a tentative D call TRBD1 (5 bases). This CDR3 region has 14 residues. V lost 7 bases, J lost 4 bases, and 16 bases lay in between. Looked up from germline, CDR1 is ENHRY and CDR2 is SYGVKD. Written as DNA, the CDR3 is TGTGCCATCACTGGGGCCCTGTCGGGCACTGAAGCTTTCTTT. This gives the protein CAITGALSGTEAFF.

This clone was seen only once. V is TRBV6-6 and J is TRBJ1-5; 10 bases align to TRBD1. The junction had 5 bases not matched to a gene; V was cut back by 5 bases and J by 4 bases. The germline V gene has CDR1 MNHNY and CDR2 SVGAGI (reference sequence). The CDR3 is made up of 15 amino acids. The CDR3 coding sequence is TGTGCCAGCAGTACGGGACAGGGGCTAAATCAGCCCCAGCATTTT. Its protein product is CASSTGQGLNQPQHF.

This clone turned up a few times. The genes are TRBV2 and TRBJ2-6; D not resolved. Trimming shortened V by 6 bases and J by 0 bases, and 3 bases separated the two germline ends. The CDR3 runs to 13 residues. In germline, CDR1 is SNHLY, CDR2 FYNNEI. The CDR3 nucleotides read TGTGCCAGCAGGGGCTCTGGGGCCAACGTCCTGACTTTC. Its translation: CASRGSGANVLTF. Using reference TRBV2 and TRBJ2-6 for the parts outside the CDR3, the full variable domain is EPEVTQTPSHQVTQMGQEVILRCVPISNHLYFYWYRQILGQKVEFLVSFYNNEISEKSEIFDDQFSVERPDGSNFTLKIRSTKLEDSAMYFCASRGSGANVLTFGAGSRLTVL.

The genes are TRBV6-4 and TRBJ2-1, with D perhaps matching TRBD1 (5 bases). This CDR3 contains 14 residues. Germline lookup yields CDR1 MRHNA and CDR2 SNTAGT. V gave up 0 bases and J gave up 8 bases, with 11 bases separating them. CDR3 region: CASSDSGWGDEQFF. CDR3 coding DNA: TGTGCCAGCAGTGACTCGGGGTGGGGCGATGAGCAGTTCTTC.

This chain links TRBV11-3 with TRBJ2-3; D is perhaps TRBD1 (5 bases). Trimming pared 1 base from V and 6 bases from J, leaving 11 bases between. The germline CDR1 and CDR2 sequences are SGHNT and YENEEA. The CDR3 sequence is 14 residues long. CDR3: CASSLGRKGDTQYF. CDR3 in DNA: TGTGCCAGCAGCTTAGGAAGGAAGGGGGATACGCAGTATTTT.

The rearrangement links TRBV6-5 to TRBJ1-2; 12 positions match TRBD1. J was trimmed by 7 bases and V by 5 bases; bases with no gene match: 5. The CDR3 has 14 amino acids. Per germline, CDR1 MNHEY and CDR2 SVGAGI. CDR3 nucleotides: TGTGCCAGCAGTCCGGGACAGGGGGCTCTTGGCTACACCTTC. Residues: CASSPGQGALGYTF.

In its sample, this clone was seen once. The chain recombines TRBV11-2 with TRBJ2-7; the match to TRBD2 covers 15 bases. The V gene end was trimmed by 5 bases and the J gene end by 6 bases; junction bases not matched to a gene: 8. This CDR3 has 16 residues. The germline CDR1 and CDR2 sequences are SGHAT and FQNNGV. The CDR3, as DNA: TGTGCCAGCAGCGTTGGACTAGCGGGAGGGAGGGGCGAGCAGTACTTC. It yields the protein CASSVGLAGGRGEQYF.

The chain couples TRBV1 to TRBJ2-5. TRBV1 is recorded as a pseudogene. The CDR3 contains 10 residues. CDR3: CTSSRETQYF. Written as DNA, the CDR3 is TGCACCAGCAGCCGGGAGACCCAGTACTTC.

The chain links TRBV6-6 to TRBJ1-3; TRBD1 agrees at 9 bases. CDR1 is MNHNY and CDR2 is SVGAGI in the germline V gene (reference sequence). V lost 5 bases, J lost 4 bases, and 6 bases stayed unmatched. This CDR3 spans 15 amino acids. The CDR3 region is CASSPQGAAGNTIYF. The CDR3 DNA follows: TGTGCCAGCAGTCCACAGGGGGCGGCGGGAAACACCATATATTTT.

The chain employs TRBV7-9 and TRBJ2-5, with 10 positions matching TRBD1. Germline V lookup: CDR1 SEHNR, CDR2 FQNEAQ (reference sequence). CDR3 length: 14 residues. Trimming took 4 bases from V and 5 from J; bases not matched to a gene: 4. CDR3 nucleotides: TGTGCCAGCAGCTCCGGGACAGGGGACGAGACCCAGTACTTC. Residues: CASSSGTGDETQYF.

V and J are TRBV27 and TRBJ2-3; D is perhaps TRBD2 (6 bases). Trimming removed 3 bases at V and 6 bases at J, with 13 bases between. This CDR3 contains 14 residues. Germline V gives CDR1 MNHEY, CDR2 SMNVEV (reference sequence). CDR3 coding DNA: TGTGCCAGCAGTTTCCCGGGAGCGAGGGATACGCAGTATTTT. It yields the protein CASSFPGARDTQYF.

The chain links TRBV27 to TRBJ2-3; D is ambiguous. The CDR3 has 17 residues. Germline lookup yields CDR1 MNHEY and CDR2 SMNVEV (reference sequence). Trimming took 3 bases from V and 1 from J, leaving 17 bases between them. The CDR3 loop is CASSFPSVADCTDTQYF. The CDR3 DNA reads TGTGCCAGCAGTTTCCCCTCTGTAGCTGACTGCACAGATACGCAGTATTTT.